These T cell receptor beta chains were read from a single sample in a study of blood T cells in healthy people across ages. Each CDR3 protein is one row after TCRdb ran MiXCR on the 5' RACE reads. The repertoire holds fewer than 650,000 distinct CDR3 sequences, with about 27% as singletons. The data also belong to a second study, concerning T cells of mothers and their children.

The sample comprised blood. These receptors came from a boy aged 2 to 9 in good health. Both conserved end residues are part of each CDR3. The D gene is left open where the match is weak. Where a row states a size, it is once, few, many or the class of an expanded clone; other rows omit it.

j_call | clone_size | v_call | d_call | cdr3_aa | cdr3_nt
TRBJ2-7 | - | TRBV4-3 | TRBD1 | CASSQWDRGDEQYF | TGCGCCAGCAGCCAATGGGACAGGGGCGACGAGCAGTACTTC
TRBJ2-1 | - | TRBV5-1 | TRBD2 | CASRGSGTYNEQFF | TGCGCCAGCAGAGGTAGCGGGACCTACAATGAGCAGTTCTTC
TRBJ2-3 | - | TRBV5-1 | TRBD1 | CASSGQGAKDTQYF | TGCGCCAGCAGCGGACAGGGGGCTAAAGATACGCAGTATTTT
TRBJ2-7 | - | TRBV6-2/TRBV6-3 | TRBD1 | CASSRPGQGYEQYF | TGTGCCAGCAGCCGCCCGGGACAGGGCTACGAGCAGTACTTC
TRBJ2-1 | few | TRBV12-5 | - | CASGLSDNEQFF | TGTGCTAGTGGCCTCAGCGACAATGAGCAGTTCTTC
TRBJ1-4 | - | TRBV2 | - | CASRAEVTNEKLFF | TGTGCCAGCAGGGCGGAGGTTACCAATGAAAAACTGTTTTTT
TRBJ2-7 | few | TRBV3-1 | - | CASSQGKGYLYEQYF | TGTGCCAGCAGCCAAGGAAAGGGGTACTTATACGAGCAGTACTTC
TRBJ1-1 | few | TRBV29-1 | - | CSVSAGWGNTEAFF | TGCAGCGTTTCGGCAGGGTGGGGGAACACTGAAGCTTTCTTT
TRBJ1-2 | - | TRBV5-1 | - | CASSLDLLYGYTF | TGCGCCAGCAGCCTTGACCTTCTCTATGGCTACACCTTC
TRBJ1-1 | - | TRBV2 | TRBD1 | CASGTGDTEAFF | TGTGCCAGCGGGACAGGGGACACTGAAGCTTTCTTT
TRBJ2-1 | - | TRBV7-2 | TRBD1 | CASTFDRGSYNEQFF | TGTGCCAGCACCTTCGACAGGGGGTCTTACAATGAGCAGTTCTTC
TRBJ2-4 | few | TRBV5-5 | - | CASSLEKAKNIQYF | TGTGCCAGCAGCTTGGAGAAGGCCAAAAACATTCAGTACTTC
TRBJ1-1 | - | TRBV7-8 | - | CASSLLGGTGMNTEAFF | TGTGCCAGCAGCTTATTGGGGGGGACGGGGATGAACACTGAAGCTTTCTTT
TRBJ2-3 | few | TRBV20-1 | TRBD2 | CSAVGRGVDTQYF | TGCAGTGCTGTCGGGAGGGGGGTAGATACGCAGTATTTT
TRBJ2-6 | - | TRBV5-5 | TRBD1 | CASGRQGAPGANVLTF | TGTGCCAGCGGGCGACAGGGGGCACCTGGGGCCAACGTCCTGACTTTC
TRBJ2-1 | - | TRBV11-2 | - | CASPGAGALYNEQFF | TGTGCCAGTCCGGGGGCGGGAGCCCTTTACAATGAGCAGTTCTTC
TRBJ2-2 | - | TRBV9 | TRBD1 | CASSSRQGSSTGELFF | TGTGCCAGCAGCTCCCGACAGGGGTCGTCCACCGGGGAGCTGTTTTTT
TRBJ1-2 | - | TRBV27 | - | CASKEGNSGYTF | TGTGCCAGCAAGGAGGGAAATAGCGGCTACACCTTC
TRBJ1-2 | - | TRBV27 | TRBD1 | CASSSTGAQGYTF | TGTGCCAGCAGTTCTACAGGGGCGCAGGGCTACACCTTC
TRBJ2-2 | few | TRBV10-1 | - | CASTSLGGELFF | TGCGCCAGCACCTCATTGGGCGGGGAGCTGTTTTTT
TRBJ1-2 | few | TRBV3-1 | - | CASSQDGNVKGGYTF | TGTGCCAGCAGCCAAGATGGGAACGTAAAAGGAGGCTACACCTTC
TRBJ2-3 | few | TRBV24-1 | TRBD2 | CATSDPTSESTDTQYF | TGTGCCACCAGTGACCCGACTAGCGAAAGCACAGATACGCAGTATTTT
TRBJ2-5 | - | TRBV4-3 | TRBD2 | CASSQDISGRLGETQYF | TGCGCCAGCAGCCAAGATATTAGCGGGAGGTTGGGGGAGACCCAGTACTTC
TRBJ1-1 | - | TRBV4-1 | - | CASSRWGGDRDEAFF | TGCGCCAGCAGCCGGTGGGGCGGAGATCGTGATGAAGCTTTCTTT
TRBJ2-3 | - | TRBV12-3/TRBV12-4 | - | CASSSWGGAGSPDTQYF | TGTGCCAGCAGTTCTTGGGGTGGAGCGGGCTCCCCAGATACGCAGTATTTT
TRBJ2-2 | - | TRBV10-3 | - | CAIRGRSTGELFF | TGTGCCATCCGGGGCCGCTCCACCGGGGAGCTGTTTTTT
TRBJ2-1 | - | TRBV20-1 | TRBD2 | CSARSRDYYIF | TGCAGTGCTAGAAGCCGGGACTATTACATCTTC
TRBJ2-5 | - | TRBV6-2/TRBV6-3 | TRBD2 | CASSYRLAAESGETQYF | TGTGCCAGCAGTTACCGGCTAGCGGCCGAATCGGGAGAGACCCAGTACTTC
TRBJ2-1 | - | TRBV4-2 | TRBD2 | CASSQALAGGPEQFF | TGTGCCAGCAGCCAAGCACTAGCGGGGGGGCCCGAGCAGTTCTTC
TRBJ1-5 | - | TRBV10-3 | - | CAISSGKQPQHF | TGTGCCATCAGCTCGGGGAAGCAGCCCCAGCATTTT
TRBJ1-1 | - | TRBV20-1 | - | CSATKDSLHAFF | TGCAGTGCTACTAAGGACAGTCTTCATGCTTTCTTT
TRBJ2-5 | many | TRBV20-1 | - | CSAEGQQETQYF | TGCAGTGCGGAGGGACAGCAAGAGACCCAGTACTTC
TRBJ2-7 | - | TRBV6-6 | - | CASSYSIFAGTSYEQYF | TGTGCCAGCAGTTACTCGATTTTTGCGGGAACGTCCTACGAGCAGTACTTC
TRBJ2-7 | many | TRBV9 | TRBD1 | CASSVEGQGAYEQYF | TGTGCCAGCAGCGTAGAAGGACAGGGGGCCTACGAGCAGTACTTC
TRBJ2-5 | - | TRBV30 | TRBD1 | CAWSVIDRGISYYQETQYF | TGTGCCTGGAGTGTAATTGACAGGGGCATCTCCTATTACCAAGAGACCCAGTACTTC
TRBJ2-5 | few | TRBV6-1 | TRBD2 | CASSAASGGEETQYF | TGTGCCAGCAGTGCGGCTAGCGGGGGGGAAGAGACCCAGTACTTC
TRBJ2-7 | few | TRBV14 | TRBD1 | CASSHGQGNSYEQYF | TGTGCCAGCAGCCATGGACAGGGGAACTCCTACGAGCAGTACTTC
TRBJ2-7 | - | TRBV5-5 | - | CASSWESYEQYF | TGTGCCAGCAGCTGGGAATCCTACGAGCAGTACTTC
TRBJ1-4 | - | TRBV2 | - | CASRGDPSANEKLFF | TGTGCCAGCAGGGGGGACCCCTCAGCTAATGAAAAACTGTTTTTT
TRBJ2-5 | - | TRBV6-2/TRBV6-3 | - | CASSYAGHWMGETQYF | TGTGCCAGCAGTTACGCGGGACATTGGATGGGAGAGACCCAGTACTTC
TRBJ1-1 | - | TRBV28 | TRBD1 | CASSTQGARNTEAFF | TGTGCCAGCAGTACGCAGGGGGCCAGGAACACTGAAGCTTTCTTT
TRBJ1-5 | - | TRBV19 | - | CASSIGPTRSRIQPQHF | TGTGCCAGTAGTATAGGGCCGACGCGCAGCAGGATTCAGCCCCAGCATTTT
TRBJ1-1 | - | TRBV9 | - | CASSVGVDGEAIF | TGTGCCAGCAGCGTCGGCGTAGACGGCGAAGCTATCTTT
TRBJ1-1 | few | TRBV7-6 | TRBD1 | CASSSGTGRFSEAFF | TGTGCCAGCAGCTCGGGGACAGGACGTTTCTCCGAAGCTTTCTTT
TRBJ2-5 | many | TRBV11-2 | - | CASSFSKASQETQYF | TGTGCCAGCAGCTTCAGCAAGGCGTCCCAAGAGACCCAGTACTTC
TRBJ2-7 | once | TRBV20-1 | TRBD2 | CSARDTSGRAYEQYF | TGCAGTGCTAGAGATACCAGCGGGAGGGCCTACGAGCAGTACTTC
TRBJ2-7 | - | TRBV7-8 | TRBD1 | CASSLSPGQNYEQYF | TGTGCCAGCAGCTTATCCCCGGGACAGAACTACGAGCAGTACTTC
TRBJ1-1 | - | TRBV9 | - | CASRGTGAEAFF | TGTGCCAGCAGAGGGACCGGGGCTGAAGCTTTCTTT
TRBJ1-6 | few | TRBV10-3 | TRBD1 | CAIRSEGQGNSPLHF | TGTGCCATCAGGTCGGAGGGACAGGGGAATTCACCCCTCCACTTT
TRBJ1-1 | - | TRBV2 | - | CASSETPRTEAFF | TGTGCCAGCAGTGAAACCCCGCGCACTGAAGCTTTCTTT
TRBJ2-7 | - | TRBV21-1 | - | CASSNLGISFEQYF | TGTGCCAGCAGCAACCTCGGGATCTCGTTCGAGCAGTACTTC
TRBJ1-2 | many | TRBV27 | - | CASSPPSAGPYGYTF | TGTGCCAGCAGTCCTCCCTCGGCAGGGCCCTATGGCTACACCTTC
TRBJ2-7 | many | TRBV6-2/TRBV6-3 | - | CASSPDSEQYF | TGTGCCAGCAGTCCGGACAGCGAGCAGTACTTC